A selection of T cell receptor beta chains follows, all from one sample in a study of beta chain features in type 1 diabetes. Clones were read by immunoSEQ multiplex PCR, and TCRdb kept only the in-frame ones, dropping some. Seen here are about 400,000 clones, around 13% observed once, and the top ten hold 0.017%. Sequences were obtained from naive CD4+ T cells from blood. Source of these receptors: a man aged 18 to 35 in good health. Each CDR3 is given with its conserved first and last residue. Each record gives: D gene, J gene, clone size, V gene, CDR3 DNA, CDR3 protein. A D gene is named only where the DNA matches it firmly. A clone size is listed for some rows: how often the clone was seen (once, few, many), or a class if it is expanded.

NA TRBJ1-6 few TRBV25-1 TGTGCCAGCAGTGGTCAGGGTAATTCACCCCTCCACTTT CASSGQGNSPLHF
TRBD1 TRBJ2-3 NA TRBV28 TGTGCCAGCAGTTGGCCCCGGACAGGAATGGGTACGCAGTATTTT CASSWPRTGMGTQYF
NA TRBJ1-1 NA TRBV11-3 TGTGCCAGCAGCTTAAGGGGAAACACTGAAGCTTTCTTT CASSLRGNTEAFF
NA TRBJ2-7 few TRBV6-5 TGTGCCACGCGATATTCCGGGACATCAGTTTACGAGCAGTACTTC CATRYSGTSVYEQYF
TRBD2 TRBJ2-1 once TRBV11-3 TGTGCCAGCAGCTTAGACAGCGGGAGTAAGAATGAGCAGTTCTTC CASSLDSGSKNEQFF
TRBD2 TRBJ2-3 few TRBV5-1 TGCGCCAGCAGCTTGGCAAGCGGGGGCACAGATACGCAGTATTTT CASSLASGGTDTQYF
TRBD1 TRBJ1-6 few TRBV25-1 TGTGCCAGCAGTGAATCGACAGGGCAAAATTCACCCCTCCACTTT CASSESTGQNSPLHF
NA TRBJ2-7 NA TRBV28 TGTGCCAGCCGACTCGGCCGGCCCTACGAGCAGTACTTC CASRLGRPYEQYF
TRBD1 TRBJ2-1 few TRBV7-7 TGTGCTAGCAGCTCAACTGACAGGGCCCACAATGAGCAGTTCTTC CASSSTDRAHNEQFF
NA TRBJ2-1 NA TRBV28 TGTGCCAGCACCCCCGGGATGCCCTACAATGAGCAGTTCTTC CASTPGMPYNEQFF
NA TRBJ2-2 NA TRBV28 TGTGCCAGTCCGAGTGGCACCGGGGAGCTGTTTTTT CASPSGTGELFF
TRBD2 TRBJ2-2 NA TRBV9 TGTGCCAGCAGCGTATTAGCGGGGGGGAACACCGGGGAGCTGTTTTTT CASSVLAGGNTGELFF
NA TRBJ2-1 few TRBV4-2 TGTGCCAGCAGCCAAGATAGTGGGAGTGCTGCATACAATGAGCAGTTCTTC CASSQDSGSAAYNEQFF
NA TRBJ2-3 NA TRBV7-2 TGTGCCAGCAGCTTAGCGTGGGCCAGCACAGATACGCAGTATTTT CASSLAWASTDTQYF
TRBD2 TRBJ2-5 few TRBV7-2 TGTGCCAGCAGCTTAGGCCTAGCGGGACTAGAGACCCAGTACTTC CASSLGLAGLETQYF
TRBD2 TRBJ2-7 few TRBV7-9 TGTGCCGGCGGGGGACGCTCCTACGAGCAGTACTTC CAGGGRSYEQYF
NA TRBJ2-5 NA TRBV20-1 TGCAGTGCACCGGCGGGTGAGACCCAGTACTTC CSAPAGETQYF
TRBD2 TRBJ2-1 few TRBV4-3 TGCGCCAGCAGCCAAGACCGACTAGCGGGATCAGGGCACAATGAGCAGTTCTTC CASSQDRLAGSGHNEQFF
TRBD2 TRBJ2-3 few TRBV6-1 TGTGCCAGCAGTGAACTAGCGGGGGGGTACAACTCAGATACGCAGTATTTT CASSELAGGYNSDTQYF
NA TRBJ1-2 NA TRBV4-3 TGCGCCAGCAGCCAAGGGGCAACAGGGATTAGGGGCTACACCTTC CASSQGATGIRGYTF
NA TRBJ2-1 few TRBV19 TGTGCCAGTAGTGTAGGTAGCTCCTACAATGAGCAGTTCTTC CASSVGSSYNEQFF
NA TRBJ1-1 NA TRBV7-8 TGTGCCAGCAGCTTAGCAGGGAGTTTGAACACTGAAGCTTTCTTT CASSLAGSLNTEAFF
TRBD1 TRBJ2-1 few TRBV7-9 TGTGCCAGCAGGCCCGGGACAGGGACCTACCGCAGGGGCTATGAGCAGTTCTTC CASRPGTGTYRRGYEQFF
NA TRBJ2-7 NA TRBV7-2 TGTGCCAGCAGCTTAGGGGCAGGGGCCTACGAGCAGTACTTC CASSLGAGAYEQYF
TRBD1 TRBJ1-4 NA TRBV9 TGTGCCAGCAGCGTTTTGGGACAGACTAATGAAAAACTGTTTTTT CASSVLGQTNEKLFF
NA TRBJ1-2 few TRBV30 TGTGCCTGGAGTTCCGCACAGTGGCTTGTCTATGGCTACACCTTC CAWSSAQWLVYGYTF
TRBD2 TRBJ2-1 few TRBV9 TGTGCCAGCAGCGAAGGATCCGGGACTAGCGGAAATGAGCAGTTCTTC CASSEGSGTSGNEQFF
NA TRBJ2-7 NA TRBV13 TGTGCCAGCACCTTTAGGACAGCAACTAAGACCTACGAGCAGTACTTC CASTFRTATKTYEQYF
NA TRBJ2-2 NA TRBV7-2 TGTGCCAGCAGCTTAGCCAGGGACACCGGGGAGCTGTTTTTT CASSLARDTGELFF
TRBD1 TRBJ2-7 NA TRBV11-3 TGTGCCAGCAGCTTAAGCCACGGGACAGTAGACTCCTACGAGCAGTACTTC CASSLSHGTVDSYEQYF
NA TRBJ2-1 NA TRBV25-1 TGTGCCAGCAGTGGCCTCTTGGTGGGGGGAAATGAGCAGTTCTTC CASSGLLVGGNEQFF
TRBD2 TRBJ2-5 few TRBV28 TGTGCCAGCAGGAGGCTAGCGGGGGGTGGGGAGACCCAGTACTTC CASRRLAGGGETQYF
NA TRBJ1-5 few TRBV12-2 TGTGCAAGTCGCCAAATTACAGGGACAGGCTCAAATCAGCCCCAGCATTTT CASRQITGTGSNQPQHF
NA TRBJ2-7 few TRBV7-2 TGTGCCAGCATCAGCGTTTCAGGGGTGTTCGACGAGCAGTACTTC CASISVSGVFDEQYF
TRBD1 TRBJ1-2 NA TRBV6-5 TGTGCCAGCAGTCCGGTACCTGGACAGGGCCATGGCTACACCTTC CASSPVPGQGHGYTF
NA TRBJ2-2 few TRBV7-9 TGTGCCAGCAGCCCCCCCGGGAAAACCGGGGAGCTGTTTTTT CASSPPGKTGELFF
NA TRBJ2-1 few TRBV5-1 TGCGCCAGCTGTACACAGGGGAGGAATGAGCAGTTCTTC CASCTQGRNEQFF
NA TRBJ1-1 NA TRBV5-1 TGCGCCAGCAGCAAGGGAGGGAAGAACACTGAAGCTTTCTTT CASSKGGKNTEAFF
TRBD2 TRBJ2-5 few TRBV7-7 TGTGCCAGCAGCCCCCTGGGGGGGCAAGAGACCCAGTACTTC CASSPLGGQETQYF
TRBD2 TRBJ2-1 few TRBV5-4 TGTGCCAGCTCTCTTCAAGCGGGAGGTTGGAATGAGCAGTTCTTC CASSLQAGGWNEQFF
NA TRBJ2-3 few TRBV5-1 TGCGCCAGCAGCTTGGATTCTAGCCGCAATACGCAGTATTTT CASSLDSSRNTQYF
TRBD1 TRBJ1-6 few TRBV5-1 TGCGCCAGCAGCGTGACAGGGGGTCATTCACCCCTCCACTTT CASSVTGGHSPLHF
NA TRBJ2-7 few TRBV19 TGTGCCAGTAGTCGCCTCGGGACTCCCCCCTACGAGCAGTACTTC CASSRLGTPPYEQYF
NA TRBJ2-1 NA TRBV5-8 TGTGCCAGCAGCTTGGTGCAGTTTTCTGAGCAGTTCTTC CASSLVQFSEQFF
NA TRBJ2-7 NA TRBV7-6 TGTGCCAGCAGCTTAGGCTCTTACAGGGCCCACTACGAGCAGTACTTC CASSLGSYRAHYEQYF
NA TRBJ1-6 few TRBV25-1 TGTGCCAGCAGTGAGCGGGACCGCGGGGCCCTCCACTTT CASSERDRGALHF